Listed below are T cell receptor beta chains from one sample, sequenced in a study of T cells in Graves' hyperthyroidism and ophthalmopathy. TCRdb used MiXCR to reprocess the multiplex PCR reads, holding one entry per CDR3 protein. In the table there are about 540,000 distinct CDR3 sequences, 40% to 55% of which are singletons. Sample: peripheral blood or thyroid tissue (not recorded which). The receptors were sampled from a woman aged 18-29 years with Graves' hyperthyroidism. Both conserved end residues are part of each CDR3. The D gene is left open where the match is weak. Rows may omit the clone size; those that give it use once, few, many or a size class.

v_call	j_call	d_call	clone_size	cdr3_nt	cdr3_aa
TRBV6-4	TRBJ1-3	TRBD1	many	TGTGCCAGCAGTGACGAGAACGGGACAGGGACTGGAAACACCATATATTTT	CASSDENGTGTGNTIYF
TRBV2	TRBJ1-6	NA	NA	TGTGCCAGCAGTGAAGAGGGTAATAATTCACCCCTCCACTTT	CASSEEGNNSPLHF
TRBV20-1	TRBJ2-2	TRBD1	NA	TGCAGTGCTACAAAAATCCACGGGACAGGGGTCACCGGGGAGCTGTTTTTT	CSATKIHGTGVTGELFF
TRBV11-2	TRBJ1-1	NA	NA	TGTGCCAGCAGCTCGGACAGAGCCGAGGCTTTCTTT	CASSSDRAEAFF
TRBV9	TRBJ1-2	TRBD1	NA	TGTGCCAGCAGCGCCTCGGGACAGGAGAACTATGGCTACACCTTC	CASSASGQENYGYTF
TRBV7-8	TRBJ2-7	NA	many	TGTGCCAGCAGCCTAAGGGAGACTTCTACGGAGCAGTACTTC	CASSLRETSTEQYF
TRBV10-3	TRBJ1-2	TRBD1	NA	TGTGCCATCAGTGACCTCCGGACAGGGGCTAACTATGGCTACACCTTC	CAISDLRTGANYGYTF
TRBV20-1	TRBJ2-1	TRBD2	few	TGCAGTGCTAGAGGACTAGCGGGAGATCATGAGCAGTTCTTC	CSARGLAGDHEQFF
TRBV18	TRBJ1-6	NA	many	TGTGCCAGCTCGGGGTCAAATTCACCCCTCCACTTT	CASSGSNSPLHF
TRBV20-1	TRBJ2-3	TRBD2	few	TGCAGTGCTAGAGTCGCGGGCGGGAGGGCCAAAGATACGCAGTATTTT	CSARVAGGRAKDTQYF
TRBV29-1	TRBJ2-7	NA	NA	TGCAGCGTTGAGGCTGGCGGGGCCTCCTACGAGCAGTACTTC	CSVEAGGASYEQYF
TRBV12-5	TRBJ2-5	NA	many	TGTGCTAGTGTCCTCCGCCGCCAAGAGACCCAGTACTTC	CASVLRRQETQYF
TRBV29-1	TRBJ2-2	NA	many	TGCAGCGCCAGGAGGGAATTTAACACCGGGGAGCTGTTTTTT	CSARREFNTGELFF
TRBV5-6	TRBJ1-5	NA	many	TGTGCCAGCAGCTTGGGGGGGGTACTGGGTCAGCCCCAGCATTTT	CASSLGGVLGQPQHF
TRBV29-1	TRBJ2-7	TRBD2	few	TGCAGCGTTGAAGGACTAGCGGAGTCCGAGCAGTACTTC	CSVEGLAESEQYF
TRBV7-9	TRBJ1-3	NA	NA	TGTGCCAGCAGCTTAGTGCAGGATGGCTACACCATATATTTT	CASSLVQDGYTIYF
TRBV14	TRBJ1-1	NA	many	TGTGCCAGCAGCCGTGGCTCCATGAACACTGAAGCTTTCTTT	CASSRGSMNTEAFF
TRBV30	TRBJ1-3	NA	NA	TGTGCCTGGACAGCCTCTGGAAACACCATATATTTT	CAWTASGNTIYF
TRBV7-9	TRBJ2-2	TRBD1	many	TGTGCCAGCAGCCACGACAGGGTTGGGACCGGGGAGCTGTTTTTT	CASSHDRVGTGELFF
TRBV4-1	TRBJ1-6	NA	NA	TGCGCCAGCAGCCAAGATGCAGGTTCCACCTATAATTCACCCCTCCACTTT	CASSQDAGSTYNSPLHF
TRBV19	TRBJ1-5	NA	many	TGTGCCGGCGGGTCGGGGAATCAGCCCCAGCATTTT	CAGGSGNQPQHF
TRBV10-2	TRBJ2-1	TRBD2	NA	TGCGCCAGCCGATTAGCGGGAGGGACCAATGAGCAGTTCTTC	CASRLAGGTNEQFF